The 15 T cell receptor beta chains reported below all come from one sample, sequenced in a study of patients and donors after allogeneic stem cell transplantation. TCRdb re-derived calls from the RT-PCR reads in MiXCR, one entry per CDR3 protein. The sample contains about 70,000 distinct CDR3 sequences, around 27% of which appear only once. Input material: blood, either unsorted or a sorted T cell fraction (not recorded which). These receptors all stem from a human donor who was either an allogeneic HSCT recipient or a stem cell or donor lymphocyte infusion donor (not recorded which). It is not recorded whose cells these are; they may come from a transplant donor.

The V call is TRBV12-3 or TRBV12-4, the J call TRBJ2-5; 7 bases fit TRBD2. With 3 bases clipped from V and 2 bases from J, the junction kept 6 bases outside the gene matches. The CDR3 spans 15 residues. CDR3 in amino acids: CASSFGSGGQETQYF. DNA for the CDR3: TGTGCCAGCAGTTTTGGTTCGGGGGGACAAGAGACCCAGTACTTC.

The chain employs TRBV5-1 and TRBJ1-2; D might be TRBD1 (6 bases). The CDR3 length is 16 residues. Germline CDR1 reads SGHRS; CDR2 reads YFSETQ. Trimming left V 4 bases short and J 3 bases short, with 19 bases between. CDR3 DNA: TGCGCCAGCAGCGTGGGGGGGCATACGGCTTACTATGGCTACACCTTC. Its translation is CASSVGGHTAYYGYTF. Combining the CDR3 with reference TRBV5-1 and TRBJ1-2 gives the whole variable domain KAGVTQTPRYLIKTRGQQVTLSCSPISGHRSVSWYQQTPGQGLQFLFEYFSETQRNKGNFPGRFSGRQFSNSRSEMNVSTLELGDSALYLCASSVGGHTAYYGYTFGSGTRLTVV.

J is TRBJ1-5 and V is TRBV12-3 or TRBV12-4; TRBD1 agrees at 9 bases. The CDR3 consists of 13 residues. Losses at the gene ends were 3 bases for V and 16 bases for J; bases not matched to a gene: 10. The CDR3 spells CASSLVPDRGEHF. DNA of the CDR3: TGTGCCAGCAGTTTGGTCCCCGACAGGGGGGAACATTTT.

J is TRBJ2-7 and V is TRBV9; 8 bases agree with TRBD1. The V and J ends lost 2 bases and 4 bases, in that order; junction bases with no gene match: 5. Germline-derived CDR1 and CDR2 are SGDLS and YYNGEE. This CDR3 comprises 14 residues. The DNA for the CDR3 is TGTGCCAGCAGCGTCGACAGGGGAGGATACGAGCAGTACTTC. It codes for CASSVDRGGYEQYF.

The V and J genes are TRBV4-2 and TRBJ2-6; D unclear. Germline V gene lookup returns CDR1 LGHNA and CDR2 YNFKEQ. The CDR3 spans 16 residues. Trimming cost V 4 bases and J 0 bases, with 10 bases left between them. CDR3 sequence reads: CASSLPPYSGANVLTF. The CDR3 coding sequence is TGTGCCAGCAGCCTCCCACCCTACTCTGGGGCCAACGTCCTGACTTTC.

This clonotype was detected once. The chain combines TRBV6-6 with TRBJ2-1, with TRBD2 matching over 8 bases. Trimming took 10 bases from V and 8 from J; bases not matched to a gene: 4. Germline-derived CDR1 and CDR2 are MNHNY and SVGAGI (reference sequence). The CDR3 consists of 11 residues. CDR3 sequence (DNA): TGTGCCACCTCGGGGGGGTATGAGCAGTTCTTC. Protein product: CATSGGYEQFF.

The V gene is TRBV20-1, the J gene TRBJ1-4, with D possibly TRBD1 on 6 matching bases. The CDR3 contains 15 residues. V was clipped by 7 bases and J by 3 bases, with 18 bases between them. The germline gives CDR1 DFQATT, CDR2 SNEGSKA (reference sequence). CDR3 protein: CSGKTGWSANEKLFF. As DNA, the CDR3 is TGCAGTGGGAAGACAGGCTGGTCAGCTAATGAAAAACTGTTTTTT.

This sequence joins TRBV5-1 and TRBJ1-6, with D possibly matching TRBD1 (5 bases). V shed 4 bases and J shed 0 bases, with 17 bases lying between them. Germline V gene data show CDR1 as SGHRS and CDR2 as YFSETQ. The CDR3 has 18 residues. The CDR3 DNA reads as TGCGCCAGCAGCCCAGAGTACCAGGGCAGCTCCTATAATTCACCCCTCCACTTT. Translated, it gives CASSPEYQGSSYNSPLHF.

V and J are TRBV19 and TRBJ1-5; maybe TRBD1 (5 bases). V dropped 5 bases and J dropped 2 bases, with 16 bases sitting between them. Germline-derived CDR1 and CDR2 are LNHDA and SQIVND (reference sequence). The CDR3 spans 16 residues. CDR3 loop: CASSLAGTPGNQPQHF. Written as DNA, the CDR3 is TGTGCCAGTAGTTTAGCCGGGACGCCGGGCAATCAGCCCCAGCATTTT.

This clonotype has just a few counts. This chain uses TRBV2 with TRBJ2-7; D remains unclear. Trimming took off 4 bases at V and 2 bases at J, with 9 bases between the two ends. This CDR3 is built from 13 residues. The germline V gene encodes CDR1 SNHLY and CDR2 FYNNEI. CDR3 protein: CASSGGRTYEQYF. In DNA, the CDR3 is TGTGCCAGCAGTGGAGGCAGGACCTACGAGCAGTACTTC.

The V and J genes are TRBV4-2 and TRBJ2-2; perhaps TRBD2 as D (6 bases). This CDR3 is built from 17 residues. Trimming left V 0 bases short and J 4 bases short, with 15 bases between. Germline CDR1 reads LGHNA; CDR2 reads YNFKEQ. The CDR3 DNA sequence: TGTGCCAGCAGCCAAGAAGAGGGCGGAGGGAGCACCGGGGAGCTGTTTTTT. It specifies CASSQEEGGGSTGELFF.

Many counts were recorded for this clonotype. The chain carries TRBV9 and TRBJ1-4; D is unresolved. The CDR3 sequence is 13 residues long. The germline V and J ends were trimmed by 2 bases and 6 bases, with 8 bases remaining between them. Germline CDR1 is SGDLS and CDR2 is YYNGEE. Here the CDR3 reads CASSVGADEKLFF. For the CDR3, the DNA is TGTGCCAGCAGCGTCGGAGCCGATGAAAAACTGTTTTTT.

J is TRBJ2-1 and V is TRBV11-2; D is possibly TRBD1 (6 bases). The germline V gene has CDR1 SGHAT and CDR2 FQNNGV. Deletions cut 4 bases from V and 4 bases from J, with 23 bases between. The CDR3 contains 18 residues. The CDR3 DNA reads as TGTGCCAGCAGCTCCCCTACCGACCCGGGACAAGGGTACAATGAGCAGTTCTTC. It specifies CASSSPTDPGQGYNEQFF.

This chain joins TRBV5-1 and TRBJ2-1; TRBD1 matches 7 bases. Germline V gene data show CDR1 as SGHRS and CDR2 as YFSETQ. CDR3 length: 14 residues. V gave up 0 bases and J gave up 5 bases; unmatched junction bases: 2. The CDR3 nucleotides are TGCGCCAGCAGCTTGGGGGACAGCAACAATGAGCAGTTCTTC. Protein: CASSLGDSNNEQFF.

This chain links TRBV12-3 or TRBV12-4 with TRBJ1-5; 8 nucleotides line up with TRBD1. The CDR3 totals 14 residues. J lost 5 bases, V lost 3 bases, and 3 bases had no gene match. CDR3: CASSLAGGYQPQHF. CDR3 DNA: TGTGCCAGCAGTTTGGCAGGGGGCTATCAGCCCCAGCATTTT.